This T cell receptor beta chain came from a study of T cell repertoires in cytomegalovirus infection. For the study at large: As its CMV epitopes, the study selected recently identified HLA-C-restricted and well-studied HLA-B-restricted targets. An indication of both CMV infection and matching HLA type came from public TCR beta signatures. General observations from the study: CMV-specific TCR beta clonotypes restricted by HLA-C were the ones dominating the ex vivo response. Cumulative frequency (of public TCR beta family members) identified carriers of CMV plus the relevant HLA.

TCRdb reanalysed the reads using MiXCR and keeps one entry per CDR3 protein. The data hold around 900,000 distinct CDR3 sequences, with around 29% observed a single time. For this clonotype: The target antigen is unknown.

The CDR3 is made up of 14 amino acids. Germline loops: CDR1 MNHEY, CDR2 SMNVEV (reference sequence). Deletions cut 10 bases from V and 6 bases from J, with 18 bases between. Sequenced material: cultured CD8+ T cells from PBMCs, taken from culture after CMV antigen stimulation. This receptor was taken from a human donor in good health (CMV status not recorded). Some clones in this sample may be carry-over from other donors' samples. V is TRBV27 and J is TRBJ2-2; weak D call: TRBD2 (6 bases). CDR3 bases: TGTGCCACTGGACGGGGCGGGATGGCCGGGGAGCTGTTTTTT. This codes for CATGRGGMAGELFF.